Detailed here is one T cell receptor beta chain. The data were taken from a study of blood T cell repertoires in COVID-19. Per the study methods: Using reference gene primer amplification, nucleated cell counts were estimated. Sequenced by immunoSEQ multiplex PCR; TCRdb stores in-frame clones only, minus some. Clone size and the V and J calls come from that table; the DNA yielded D and trimming. The sample consists of 300,000 or so clones, around 86% of them appearing once. J gave up 0 bases and V 3 bases, and 4 bases lay outside the gene matches. Germline V gene lookup returns CDR1 SGHVS and CDR2 FNYEAQ. The CDR3 loop spans 16 amino acids.

The TCR sequence derives from a man aged 45 to 65 with active or convalescent COVID-19. V gene TRBV7-6 combines with J gene TRBJ2-1; 8 bases align to TRBD2. Sequenced: peripheral blood. This CDR3 reads CASSLGGRSSYNEQFF. The CDR3 coding sequence is TGTGCCAGCAGCTTGGGCGGGAGGAGCTCCTACAATGAGCAGTTCTTC.